In its sample, the clone carrying this T cell receptor (beta chain) was seen a few times. The antigen remains undetermined. Samples from alopecia areata patients were lesional scalp punch biopsies and peripheral blood. Extraction of RNA preceded its reverse transcription into cDNA, which served as the sequencing template. The protocol was immunoSEQ multiplex PCR, while the TCRdb copy is restricted to in-frame clones and leaves out a portion. This table has roughly 64,000 clones, roughly two fifths appearing once. This record belongs to a study of CD8+ T cells in alopecia areata. General observations from the study: In lesional scalp, particularly from alopecia totalis/universalis, clonality was higher than in normal scalp.

Trimming cost V 4 bases and J 4 bases; bases outside gene matches: 16. The germline V gene has CDR1 SQVTM and CDR2 ANQGSEA. The CDR3 runs to 18 residues. The gene calls are TRBV29-1 and TRBJ2-2; 9 bases map to TRBD2. Input material: NKG2D-low CD8+ T cells sorted from blood. This receptor was identified in a human donor with alopecia areata. Written as DNA, the CDR3 is TGCAGCGTTGCCGGGGGACTAGCAGAGCGGGTGGGCACCGGGGAGCTGTTTTTT. This sequence encodes CSVAGGLAERVGTGELFF.